The 13 T cell receptor beta chains reported below all come from one sample, sequenced in a study of T cells in localized non-small cell lung cancer. Produced via immunoSEQ multiplex PCR; TCRdb's table is partial and in-frame only. The sample contains approximately 72,000 clones, approximately 84% of which appear only once. This specimen consisted of peripheral blood, obtained before any cancer treatment. The receptors originated from a female donor aged 60 or older with stage I lung adenocarcinoma.

On this clone itself: Mismatch with germline at one junction end may stem from a read error. This chain connects TRBV7-2 to TRBJ2-6; D is unresolved. CDR3 length equals 13 residues. Germline V gene lookup returns CDR1 SGHTA and CDR2 FQGNSA. CDR3 loop: CASSLAGANVLTF. The DNA for the CDR3 is TGTGCCAGCAGTTTAGCTGGGGCCAACGTCCTGACTTTC.

The V and J genes are TRBV30 and TRBJ2-7, with unresolved D. From germline, CDR1 is GTSNPN and CDR2 SVGIG (reference sequence). The CDR3 has 12 residues. V gave up 0 bases and J gave up 4 bases, with 7 bases separating them. This CDR3 reads CAWSVRGYEQYF. The CDR3 DNA sequence: TGTGCCTGGAGTGTACGAGGTTACGAGCAGTACTTC.

In this sample, this clone turned up a few times. The chain couples TRBV27 to TRBJ2-3; D uncertain. Germline V gene lookup returns CDR1 MNHEY and CDR2 SMNVEV (reference sequence). V was clipped by 4 bases and J by 0 bases, with 5 bases between them. This CDR3 contains 13 residues. CDR3 region: CASSSASTDTQYF. For the CDR3, the DNA is TGTGCCAGCAGTTCAGCTAGCACAGATACGCAGTATTTT.

V gene TRBV19 combines with J gene TRBJ2-3, with a tentative D call TRBD2 (5 bases). The V end was cut by 10 bases, the J end by 0 bases, with 17 bases between. This CDR3 comprises 15 residues. Germline V gives CDR1 LNHDA, CDR2 SQIVND (reference sequence). CDR3 sequence: CATIPSGYSTDTQYF. As DNA, the CDR3 is TGTGCCACTATACCTTCGGGGTATAGCACAGATACGCAGTATTTT.

The chain joins TRBV7-8 to TRBJ1-4; 8 bases are a match to TRBD1. The germline gives CDR1 SGHVS, CDR2 FQNEAQ. After removal of 5 bases from V and 2 bases from J, the junction contained 7 bases not matched to a gene. The CDR3 spans 16 residues. The CDR3, as DNA: TGTGCCAGCAGCCCTAGACAGGGGAAGACTAATGAAAAACTGTTTTTT. Its protein product is CASSPRQGKTNEKLFF.

The chain employs TRBV19 and TRBJ2-7, with D hard to call. The CDR3 is made up of 15 amino acids. V lost 1 base to trimming and J lost 2 bases, with 12 bases between them. Germline V gives CDR1 LNHDA, CDR2 SQIVND (reference sequence). The CDR3 DNA reads as TGTGCCAGTAGTATAGCCCTCAGTGTTACCTACGAGCAGTACTTC. This translates into CASSIALSVTYEQYF.

The chain recombines TRBV11-3 with TRBJ1-1, with D possibly being TRBD1 (6 bases). Per germline, CDR1 SGHNT and CDR2 YENEEA. V shed 5 bases and J shed 6 bases, with 13 bases lying between them. The CDR3 sequence is 13 residues long. The CDR3, as DNA: TGTGCCAGCAGCAAACAGGGTCCAGCTGAAGCTTTCTTT. Translating it yields CASSKQGPAEAFF.

The gene calls are TRBV2 and TRBJ1-2, with D uncertain. Germline CDR1 SNHLY, CDR2 FYNNEI. Deletions cut 5 bases from V and 3 bases from J, with 10 bases between. The CDR3 has 13 amino acids. CDR3 protein: CASSKGVDYGYTF. In DNA, the CDR3 is TGTGCCAGCAGTAAGGGAGTTGACTATGGCTACACCTTC.

This clone has a handful of counts. The CDR3 DNA reads TGTGCCAGCAGTGAAGGACAGGGGGTTGGGACTGAAGCTTTCTTT. Translating it yields CASSEGQGVGTEAFF. The rearrangement uses TRBV6-1 and TRBJ1-1; 9 bases agree with TRBD1. CDR3 size: 15 residues. Germline CDR1 MNHNS, CDR2 SASEGT. J lost 5 bases, V lost 1 base, and 5 bases had no gene match.

This clone came up once. The V call is TRBV6-6, the J call TRBJ2-7; 9 bases map to TRBD2. This CDR3 spans 13 amino acids. With 6 bases clipped from V and 5 bases from J, the junction kept 5 bases outside the gene matches. Germline assignment: CDR1 MNHNY and CDR2 SVGAGI (reference sequence). The CDR3 here is CASRPGTSHEQYF. The CDR3 region has the DNA TGTGCCAGCAGGCCTGGGACTAGCCACGAGCAGTACTTC.

The rearrangement uses TRBV6-1 and TRBJ2-1; perhaps TRBD1 as D (7 bases). Germline-derived CDR1 and CDR2 are MNHNS and SASEGT. The CDR3 covers 15 residues. V gave up 6 bases and J gave up 4 bases, with 16 bases separating them. In DNA, the CDR3 is TGTGCCAGCAGGCTTGGGGCGGGACAGTACAATGAGCAGTTCTTC. Translating it yields CASRLGAGQYNEQFF.

This clone came up once. This chain connects TRBV9 to TRBJ1-1; no firm D call. The CDR3 extends over 14 amino acids. In germline, CDR1 is SGDLS, CDR2 YYNGEE. The V end lost 5 bases, the J end lost 2 bases, and 13 bases lay between the germline ends. CDR3 in amino acids: CASRKGSENTEAFF. The CDR3, as DNA: TGTGCCAGCAGGAAGGGATCGGAAAACACTGAAGCTTTCTTT.

CDR3 in amino acids: CASSFPGAKRNEQFF. The CDR3 bases are TGTGCCAGCAGTTTCCCCGGGGCGAAACGGAATGAGCAGTTCTTC. The chain carries TRBV6-6 and TRBJ2-1; the D call may be TRBD1 or TRBD2 (5 bases each). The length of the CDR3 is 15 residues. The V end lost 4 bases, the J end lost 7 bases, and 17 bases lay between the germline ends. Germline lookup yields CDR1 MNHNY and CDR2 SVGAGI (reference sequence).